This T cell receptor beta chain was sequenced during a study of blood T cell repertoires in COVID-19. In the study overall: The origin of the acute and convalescent COVID-19 samples was the United States, Italy and Spain.

TCRdb keeps only in-frame clones here, not all; method: immunoSEQ multiplex PCR. Among 50,000 to 65,000 clones, 72% were seen once, and the ten largest hold approximately 5%. The receptor comes from a woman aged 70-85 years with COVID-19, enrolled during active disease. Sequenced: peripheral blood.

The CDR3 here is CASSSGTGGISGTEAFF. DNA of the CDR3: TGTGCCAGCAGCTCCGGGACAGGGGGTATCTCGGGGACTGAAGCTTTCTTT. The chain recombines TRBV5-5 with TRBJ1-1, with 11 bases fitting TRBD1. The germline V gene encodes CDR1 SGHKS and CDR2 YYEKEE (reference sequence). V trimming: 3 bases; J trimming: 5 bases; junction bases outside the gene matches: 12. This CDR3 is built from 17 residues.